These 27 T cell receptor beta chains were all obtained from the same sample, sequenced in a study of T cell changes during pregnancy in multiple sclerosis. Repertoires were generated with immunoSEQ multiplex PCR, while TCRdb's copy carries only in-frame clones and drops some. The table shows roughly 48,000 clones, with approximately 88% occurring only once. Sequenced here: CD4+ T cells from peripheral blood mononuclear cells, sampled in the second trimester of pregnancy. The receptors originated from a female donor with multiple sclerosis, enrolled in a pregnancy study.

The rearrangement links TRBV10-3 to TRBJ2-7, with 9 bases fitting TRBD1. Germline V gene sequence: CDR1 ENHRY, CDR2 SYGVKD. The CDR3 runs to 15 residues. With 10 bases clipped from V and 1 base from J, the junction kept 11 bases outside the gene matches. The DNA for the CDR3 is TGTGCCACAGGAGATAGACAGGGGGGTTCCTACGAGCAGTACTTC. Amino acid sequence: CATGDRQGGSYEQYF.

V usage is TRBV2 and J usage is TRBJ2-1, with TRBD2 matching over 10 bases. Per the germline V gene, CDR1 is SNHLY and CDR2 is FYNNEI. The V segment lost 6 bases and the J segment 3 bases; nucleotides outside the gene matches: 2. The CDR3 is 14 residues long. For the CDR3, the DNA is TGTGCCAGCAGAGGGACTAGCGTCTACAATGAGCAGTTCTTC. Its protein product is CASRGTSVYNEQFF.

The CDR3 spells CAMGGQIGEKLFF. As DNA, the CDR3 is TGCGCCATGGGGGGACAGATCGGGGAAAAACTGTTTTTT. This chain links TRBV5-1 with TRBJ1-4; 7 bases line up with TRBD1. The CDR3 has 13 residues. CDR1 and CDR2 (germline): SGHRS, YFSETQ. V lost 9 bases and J lost 8; bases outside the gene matches: 10.

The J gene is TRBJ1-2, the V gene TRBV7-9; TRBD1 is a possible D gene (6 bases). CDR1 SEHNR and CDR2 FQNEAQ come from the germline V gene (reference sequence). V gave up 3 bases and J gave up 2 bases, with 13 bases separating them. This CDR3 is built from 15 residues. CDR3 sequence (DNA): TGTGCCAGCAGCTTTTCCGGGGGGCTAAACTATGGCTACACCTTC. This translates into CASSFSGGLNYGYTF.

The CDR3 here is CASSVELVETQYF. The CDR3, as DNA: TGTGCCAGCAGCGTAGAATTAGTTGAGACCCAGTACTTC. The gene calls are TRBV9 and TRBJ2-5; D call uncertain. Germline V CDR1 and CDR2: SGDLS, YYNGEE. This CDR3 region has 13 residues. V was cut by 0 bases and J by 5 bases, with 8 bases left in between.

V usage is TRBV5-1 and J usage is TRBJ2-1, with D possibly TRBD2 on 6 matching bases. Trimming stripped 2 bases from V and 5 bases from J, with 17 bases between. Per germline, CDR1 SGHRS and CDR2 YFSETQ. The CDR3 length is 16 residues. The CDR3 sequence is CASSFGSSGLNNEQFF. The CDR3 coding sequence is TGCGCCAGCAGCTTTGGTAGTAGCGGACTAAACAATGAGCAGTTCTTC.

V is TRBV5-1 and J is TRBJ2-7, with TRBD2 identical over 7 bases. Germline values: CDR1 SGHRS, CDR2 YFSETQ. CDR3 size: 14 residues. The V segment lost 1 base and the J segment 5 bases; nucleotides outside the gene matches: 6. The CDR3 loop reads CASSLPSGADEQYF. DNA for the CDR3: TGCGCCAGCAGCTTGCCTAGCGGAGCGGACGAGCAGTACTTC.

CDR3 nucleotides: TGTGCCAGCAGTGAGTCCGGCGGTTCCCACAATGAGCAGTTCTTC. Its protein is CASSESGGSHNEQFF. The genes are TRBV6-4 and TRBJ2-1; no clear D. Trimming left V 3 bases short and J 5 bases short, with 14 bases between. From germline, CDR1 is MRHNA and CDR2 SNTAGT. This CDR3 region has 15 residues.

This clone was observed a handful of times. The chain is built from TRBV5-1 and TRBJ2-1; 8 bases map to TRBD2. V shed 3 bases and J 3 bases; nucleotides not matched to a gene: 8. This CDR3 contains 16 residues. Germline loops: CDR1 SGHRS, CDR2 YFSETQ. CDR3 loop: CASSSSSGWGYNEQFF. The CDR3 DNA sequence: TGCGCCAGCAGCTCGTCTAGCGGGTGGGGCTACAATGAGCAGTTCTTC.

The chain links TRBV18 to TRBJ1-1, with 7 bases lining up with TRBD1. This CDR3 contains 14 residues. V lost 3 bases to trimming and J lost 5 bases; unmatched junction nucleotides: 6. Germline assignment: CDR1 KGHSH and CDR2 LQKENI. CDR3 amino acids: CASSPAGGETEAFF. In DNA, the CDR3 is TGTGCCAGCTCACCCGCAGGGGGTGAAACTGAAGCTTTCTTT.

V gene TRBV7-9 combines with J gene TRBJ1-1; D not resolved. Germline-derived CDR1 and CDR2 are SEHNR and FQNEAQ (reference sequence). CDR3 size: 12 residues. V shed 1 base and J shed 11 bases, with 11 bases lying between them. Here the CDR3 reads CASSLEVGKAFF. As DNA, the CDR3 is TGTGCCAGCAGCTTAGAGGTGGGCAAGGCTTTCTTT.

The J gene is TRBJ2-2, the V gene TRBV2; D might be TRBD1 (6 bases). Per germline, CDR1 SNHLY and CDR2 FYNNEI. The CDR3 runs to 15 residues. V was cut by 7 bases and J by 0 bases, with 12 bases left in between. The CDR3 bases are TGTGCCAGCATGGCCGGGACAACGAACACCGGGGAGCTGTTTTTT. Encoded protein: CASMAGTTNTGELFF.

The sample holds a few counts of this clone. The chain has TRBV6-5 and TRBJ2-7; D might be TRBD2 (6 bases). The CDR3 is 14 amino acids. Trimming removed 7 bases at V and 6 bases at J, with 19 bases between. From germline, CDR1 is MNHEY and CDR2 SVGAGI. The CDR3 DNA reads TGTGCCAGCACCCCCTACGATCGGGGAGGCGAGCAGTACTTC. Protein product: CASTPYDRGGEQYF.

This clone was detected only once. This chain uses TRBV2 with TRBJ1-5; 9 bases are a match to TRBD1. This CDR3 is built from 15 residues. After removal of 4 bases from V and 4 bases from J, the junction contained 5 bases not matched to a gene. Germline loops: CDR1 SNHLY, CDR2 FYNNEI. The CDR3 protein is CASSGGQGRNQPQHF. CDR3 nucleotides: TGTGCCAGCAGTGGGGGACAGGGCCGAAATCAGCCCCAGCATTTT. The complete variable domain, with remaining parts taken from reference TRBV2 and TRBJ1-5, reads EPEVTQTPSHQVTQMGQEVILRCVPISNHLYFYWYRQILGQKVEFLVSFYNNEISEKSEIFDDQFSVERPDGSNFTLKIRSTKLEDSAMYFCASSGGQGRNQPQHFGDGTRLSIL.

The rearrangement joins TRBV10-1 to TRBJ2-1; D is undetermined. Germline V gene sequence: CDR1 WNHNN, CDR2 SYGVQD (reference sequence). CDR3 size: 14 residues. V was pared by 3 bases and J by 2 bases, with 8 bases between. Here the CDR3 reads CASSDSPTYNEQFF. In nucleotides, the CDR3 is TGCGCCAGCAGTGACTCGCCTACCTACAATGAGCAGTTCTTC.

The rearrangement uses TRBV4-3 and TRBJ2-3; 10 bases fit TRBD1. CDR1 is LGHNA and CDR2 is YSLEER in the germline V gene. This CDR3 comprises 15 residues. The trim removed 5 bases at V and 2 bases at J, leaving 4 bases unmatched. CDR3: CASSVGTGVTDTQYF. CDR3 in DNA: TGCGCCAGCAGCGTCGGGACAGGGGTCACAGATACGCAGTATTTT.

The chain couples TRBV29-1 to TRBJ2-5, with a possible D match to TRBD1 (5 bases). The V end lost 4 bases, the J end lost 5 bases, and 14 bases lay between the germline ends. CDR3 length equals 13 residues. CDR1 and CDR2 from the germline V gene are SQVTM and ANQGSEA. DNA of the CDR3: TGCAGCGTTGTAAGGCAGGGTGGGGAGACCCAGTACTTC. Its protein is CSVVRQGGETQYF.

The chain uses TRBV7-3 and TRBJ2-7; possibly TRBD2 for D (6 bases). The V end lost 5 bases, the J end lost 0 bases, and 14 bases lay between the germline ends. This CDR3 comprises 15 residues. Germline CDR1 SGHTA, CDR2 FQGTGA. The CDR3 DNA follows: TGTGCCAGCAGCCGCTCTTCTAGCGACTCCTACGAGCAGTACTTC. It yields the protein CASSRSSSDSYEQYF.

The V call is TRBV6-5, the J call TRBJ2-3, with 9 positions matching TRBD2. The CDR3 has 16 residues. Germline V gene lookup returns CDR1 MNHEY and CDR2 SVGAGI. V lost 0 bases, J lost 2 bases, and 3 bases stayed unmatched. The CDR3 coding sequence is TGTGCCAGCAGTTACTCAGCTAGCGGGGACACAGATACGCAGTATTTT. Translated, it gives CASSYSASGDTDTQYF.

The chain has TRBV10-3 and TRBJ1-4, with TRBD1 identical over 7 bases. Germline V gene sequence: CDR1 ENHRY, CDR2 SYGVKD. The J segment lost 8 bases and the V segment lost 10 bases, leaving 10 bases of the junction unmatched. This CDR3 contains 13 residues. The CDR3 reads CATTGARGEKLFF. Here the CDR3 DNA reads TGTGCCACCACAGGGGCGAGAGGAGAAAAACTGTTTTTT.

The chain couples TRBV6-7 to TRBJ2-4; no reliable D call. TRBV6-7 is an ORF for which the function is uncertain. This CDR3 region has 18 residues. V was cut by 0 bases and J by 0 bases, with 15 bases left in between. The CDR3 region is CASSYSPREPLAKNIQYF. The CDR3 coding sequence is TGTGCCAGCAGTTACTCGCCACGAGAACCCCTAGCCAAAAACATTCAGTACTTC.

The CDR3 reads CASSQEGGYEQYF. In DNA, the CDR3 is TGCGCCAGCAGCCAAGAGGGGGGCTACGAGCAGTACTTC. The chain carries TRBV4-3 and TRBJ2-7; tentatively, D is TRBD2 (6 bases). The CDR3 is 13 amino acids. Between the trimmed V and J ends, which lost 0 bases and 3 bases, there was a span of 6 bases. Germline CDR1 LGHNA, CDR2 YSLEER.

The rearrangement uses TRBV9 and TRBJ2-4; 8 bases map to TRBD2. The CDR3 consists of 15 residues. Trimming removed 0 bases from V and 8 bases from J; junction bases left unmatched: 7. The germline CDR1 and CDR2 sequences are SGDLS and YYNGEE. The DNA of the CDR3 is TGTGCCAGCAGCGTAGGATCCCGGGGGGGGGACATTCAGTACTTC. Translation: CASSVGSRGGDIQYF.

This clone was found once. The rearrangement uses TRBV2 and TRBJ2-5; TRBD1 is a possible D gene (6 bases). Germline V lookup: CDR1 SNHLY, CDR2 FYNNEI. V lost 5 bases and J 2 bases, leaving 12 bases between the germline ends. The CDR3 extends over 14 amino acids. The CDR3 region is CASSQDRIQETQYF. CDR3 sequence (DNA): TGTGCCAGCAGTCAAGACAGGATTCAAGAGACCCAGTACTTC.

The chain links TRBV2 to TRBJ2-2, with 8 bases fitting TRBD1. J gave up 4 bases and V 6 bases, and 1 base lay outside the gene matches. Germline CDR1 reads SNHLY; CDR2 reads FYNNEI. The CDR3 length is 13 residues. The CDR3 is CASSDRGTGELFF. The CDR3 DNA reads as TGTGCCAGCAGCGACAGGGGCACCGGGGAGCTGTTTTTT.

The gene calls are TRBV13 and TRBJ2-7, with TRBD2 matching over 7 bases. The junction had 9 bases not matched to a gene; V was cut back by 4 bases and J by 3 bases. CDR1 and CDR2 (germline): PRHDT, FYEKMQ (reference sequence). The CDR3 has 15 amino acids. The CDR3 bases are TGTGCCAGCAGCTCGAAGGCGGGAGTGGTCTACGAGCAGTACTTC. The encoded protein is CASSSKAGVVYEQYF.

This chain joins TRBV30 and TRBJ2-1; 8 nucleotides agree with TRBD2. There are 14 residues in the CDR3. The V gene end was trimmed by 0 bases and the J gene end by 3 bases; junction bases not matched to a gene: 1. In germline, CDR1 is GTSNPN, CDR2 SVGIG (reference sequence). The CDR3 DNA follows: TGTGCCTGGAGTGTTCGGGAGGGCTACAATGAGCAGTTCTTC. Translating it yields CAWSVREGYNEQFF.